This T cell receptor (beta chain) was recovered during a study of post-analysis software for immune sequencing data. Whole-study findings and limits: Samples from one preparation batch, clustered by F measure, grouped strongly together. Five or six TRBV segments appeared more often in patients than in controls, and TRBV5-6, TRBV5-1 and TRBV20-1 were among these.

The TCR beta cDNA libraries contained unique molecular identifiers. T cells numbering about 0.95 to 10 million gave rise to roughly 550,000 cDNA molecules. TCRdb reprocessed the PCR reads via MiXCR and lists one record per CDR3 protein. This table holds 550,000 to 700,000 distinct CDR3 sequences, 40% to 50% found once. The CDR3 spans 14 residues. Trimming shortened V by 2 bases and J by 3 bases, and 10 bases separated the two germline ends. The V gene's germline CDR1 is MNHEY and CDR2 SMNVEV (reference sequence). Remarks on this clonotype: Its antigen is undetermined.

The sample consisted of blood. V and J are TRBV27 and TRBJ1-1; possible D gene TRBD1, 5 bases. This TCR came from a girl between 5 and 17 years old with multiple sclerosis. CDR3 sequence reads: CASSLQGRHTEAFF. The CDR3 DNA reads as TGTGCCAGCAGTTTACAGGGCAGGCACACTGAAGCTTTCTTT.